This paragraph covers one T cell receptor (beta chain) sequence. Its specificity is not known. With 6 bases clipped from V and 5 bases from J, the junction kept 6 bases outside the gene matches. This CDR3 has 15 amino acids. This sample was taken from a study of identical twins. Study outcomes and limitations: Where beta out-of-frame sequences were concerned, excess twin sharing was weaker. Models predicted less out-of-frame TCR alpha sharing in monozygotic twins than was found.

A universal primer site was incorporated via template switching, and the cDNA contained unique molecular identifiers. MiXCR was run by TCRdb on the 5' RACE reads, yielding one entry per CDR3 protein. The data contain 600,000 to 800,000 distinct CDR3 sequences, 21% of them singletons. These data were also filed under a second study, of T cells expressing NK-cell markers. That paper states: Where a handful of donors were concerned, these clonotypes also led the CD3+CD56-NKG2C+ fraction.

J is TRBJ2-1 and V is TRBV12-3 or TRBV12-4, with 11 bases lining up with TRBD2. The sequence came from a woman between 18 and 29 years old in good health. Input material: PBMCs. The CDR3 region has the DNA TGTGCCAGCAGCAAAAGACTAGCGGGACACAATGAGCAGTTCTTC. Encoded protein: CASSKRLAGHNEQFF.